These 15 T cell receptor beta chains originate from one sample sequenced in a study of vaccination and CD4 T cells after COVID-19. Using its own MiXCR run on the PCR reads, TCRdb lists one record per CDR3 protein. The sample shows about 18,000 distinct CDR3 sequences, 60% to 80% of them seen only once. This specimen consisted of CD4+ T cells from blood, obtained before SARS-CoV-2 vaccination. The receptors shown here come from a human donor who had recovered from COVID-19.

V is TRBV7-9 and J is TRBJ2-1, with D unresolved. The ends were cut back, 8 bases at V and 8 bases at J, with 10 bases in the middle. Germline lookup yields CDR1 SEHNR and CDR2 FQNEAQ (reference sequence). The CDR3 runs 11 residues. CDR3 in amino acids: CASVDWDEQFF. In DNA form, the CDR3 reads TGTGCCAGCGTGGATTGGGATGAGCAGTTCTTC.

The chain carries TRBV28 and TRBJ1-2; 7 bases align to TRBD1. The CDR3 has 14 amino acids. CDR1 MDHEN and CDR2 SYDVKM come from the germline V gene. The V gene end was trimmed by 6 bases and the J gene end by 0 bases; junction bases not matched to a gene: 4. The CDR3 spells CASRSGTANYGYTF. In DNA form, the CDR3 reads TGTGCCAGCAGGTCCGGGACAGCTAACTATGGCTACACCTTC.

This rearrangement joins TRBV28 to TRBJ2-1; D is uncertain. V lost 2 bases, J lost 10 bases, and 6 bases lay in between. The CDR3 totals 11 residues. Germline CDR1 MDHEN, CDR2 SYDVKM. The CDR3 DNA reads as TGTGCCAGCAGTTTACAGCACGAGCAGTTCTTC. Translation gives CASSLQHEQFF.

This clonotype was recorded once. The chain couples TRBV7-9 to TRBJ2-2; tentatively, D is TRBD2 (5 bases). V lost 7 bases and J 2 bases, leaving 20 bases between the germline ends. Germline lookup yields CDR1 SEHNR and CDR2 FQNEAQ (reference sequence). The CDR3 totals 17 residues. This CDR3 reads CASNPTPHRGNTGELFF. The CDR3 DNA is TGTGCCAGCAACCCAACTCCCCACCGGGGAAACACCGGGGAGCTGTTTTTT.

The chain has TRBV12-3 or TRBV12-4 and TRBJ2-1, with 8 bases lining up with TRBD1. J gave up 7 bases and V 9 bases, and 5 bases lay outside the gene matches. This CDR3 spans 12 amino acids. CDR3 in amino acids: CASHQGANEQFF. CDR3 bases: TGTGCCAGTCACCAGGGGGCAAATGAGCAGTTCTTC.

CDR3 sequence reads: CASSFTSGRALEQYF. CDR3 DNA sequence: TGTGCCAGCAGCTTCACTAGCGGGAGGGCATTGGAGCAGTACTTC. This chain uses TRBV7-2 with TRBJ2-7; 13 bases line up with TRBD2. Germline values: CDR1 SGHTA, CDR2 FQGNSA. The V segment lost 3 bases and the J segment 7 bases; nucleotides outside the gene matches: 6. This CDR3 spans 15 amino acids.

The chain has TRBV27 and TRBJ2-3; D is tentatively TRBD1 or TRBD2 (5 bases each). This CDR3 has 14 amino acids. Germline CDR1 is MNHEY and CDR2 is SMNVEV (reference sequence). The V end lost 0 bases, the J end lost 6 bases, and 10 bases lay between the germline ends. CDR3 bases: TGTGCCAGCAGTTTATCCTGGGGGATGGATACGCAGTATTTT. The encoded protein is CASSLSWGMDTQYF.

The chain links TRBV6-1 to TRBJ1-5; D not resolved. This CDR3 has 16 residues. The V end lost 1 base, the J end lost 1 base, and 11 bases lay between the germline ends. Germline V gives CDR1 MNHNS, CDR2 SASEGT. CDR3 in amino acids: CASSEVGFWSNQPQHF. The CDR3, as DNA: TGTGCCAGCAGTGAAGTAGGGTTTTGGAGCAATCAGCCCCAGCATTTT.

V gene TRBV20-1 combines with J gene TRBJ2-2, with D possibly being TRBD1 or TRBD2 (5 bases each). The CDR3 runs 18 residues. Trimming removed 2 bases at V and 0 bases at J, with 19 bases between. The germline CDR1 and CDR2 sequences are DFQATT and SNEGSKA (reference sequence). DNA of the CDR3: TGCAGTGCTAGACGGGGAACCGAAAGGGGCACGAACACCGGGGAGCTGTTTTTT. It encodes CSARRGTERGTNTGELFF.

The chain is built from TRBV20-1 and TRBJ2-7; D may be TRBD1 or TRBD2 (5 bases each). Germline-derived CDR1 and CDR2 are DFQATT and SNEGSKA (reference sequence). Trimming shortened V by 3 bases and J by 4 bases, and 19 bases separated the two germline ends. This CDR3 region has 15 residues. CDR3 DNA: TGCAGTGCTAGCGGGGCCCCGAGGGGATTATACGAGCAGTACTTC. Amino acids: CSASGAPRGLYEQYF.

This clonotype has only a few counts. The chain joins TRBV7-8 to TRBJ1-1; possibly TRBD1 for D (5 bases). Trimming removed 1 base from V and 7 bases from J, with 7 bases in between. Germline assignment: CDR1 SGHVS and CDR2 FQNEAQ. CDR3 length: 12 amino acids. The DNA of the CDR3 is TGTGCCAGCAGCTTAGTTACAGGTGAAGCTTTCTTT. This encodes CASSLVTGEAFF. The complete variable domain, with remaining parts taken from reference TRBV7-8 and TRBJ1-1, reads GAGVSQSPRYKVAKRGQDVALRCDPISGHVSLFWYQQALGQGPEFLTYFQNEAQLDKSGLPSDRFFAERPEGSVSTLKIQRTQQEDSAVYLCASSLVTGEAFFGQGTRLTVV.

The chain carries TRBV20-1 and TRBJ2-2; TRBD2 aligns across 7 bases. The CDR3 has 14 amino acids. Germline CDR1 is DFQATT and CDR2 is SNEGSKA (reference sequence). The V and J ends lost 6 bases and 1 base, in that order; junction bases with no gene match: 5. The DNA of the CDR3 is TGCAGTGCGGCGGGACTAAAGAACACCGGGGAGCTGTTTTTT. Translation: CSAAGLKNTGELFF.

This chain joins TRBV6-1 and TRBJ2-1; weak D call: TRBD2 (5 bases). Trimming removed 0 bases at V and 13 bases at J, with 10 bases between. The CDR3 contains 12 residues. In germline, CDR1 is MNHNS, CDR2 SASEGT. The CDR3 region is CASSEARLLQFF. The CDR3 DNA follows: TGTGCCAGCAGTGAAGCCCGACTATTACAGTTCTTC.

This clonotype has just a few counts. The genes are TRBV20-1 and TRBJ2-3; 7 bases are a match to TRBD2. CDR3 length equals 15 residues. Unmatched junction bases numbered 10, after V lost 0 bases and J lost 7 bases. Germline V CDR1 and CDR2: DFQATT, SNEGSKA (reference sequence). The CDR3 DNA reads TGCAGTGCTAGAGATCAGGGAGCGGGGCCGAATACGCAGTATTTT. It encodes CSARDQGAGPNTQYF.

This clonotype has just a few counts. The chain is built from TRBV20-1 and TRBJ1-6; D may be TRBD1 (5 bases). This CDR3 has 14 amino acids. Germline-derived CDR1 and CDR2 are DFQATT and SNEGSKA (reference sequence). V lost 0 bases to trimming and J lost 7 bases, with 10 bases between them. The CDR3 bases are TGCAGTGCTAGAGAAGGAGGGGCAAATTCACCCCTCCACTTT. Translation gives CSAREGGANSPLHF.